This is a list of T cell receptor beta chains from one sample in a study of blood T cell dynamics during melanoma immunotherapy. Sequenced by immunoSEQ multiplex PCR; TCRdb stores in-frame clones only, minus some. The data contain some 5,600 clones, 88% of them singletons. The specimen comprised blood, sampled from a patient treated with checkpoint blockade. Receptors were obtained from a human donor with melanoma. The CDR3 runs from the conserved cysteine through the conserved F or W. A D gene is named only where the DNA matches it firmly. Only some rows state a clone size, as once, few, many or a class for expanded clones.

j_call v_call d_call clone_size cdr3_aa cdr3_nt
TRBJ1-4 TRBV4-3 . . CASSQSGGTNEKLFF TGCGCCAGCAGCCAAAGCGGGGGAACTAATGAAAAACTGTTTTTT
TRBJ1-2 TRBV11-2 . . CASSLIQGPYGYTF TGTGCCAGCAGCTTAATCCAGGGACCCTATGGCTACACCTTC
TRBJ2-3 TRBV5-1 TRBD2 . CASSFTSGLGADTQYF TGCGCCAGCAGCTTCACTAGCGGCCTTGGGGCGGATACGCAGTATTTT
TRBJ2-2 TRBV4-2 TRBD1 . CASSSTTGTGNTGELFF TGTGCCAGCAGCTCTACCACCGGGACAGGGAACACCGGGGAGCTGTTTTTT
TRBJ2-1 TRBV2 . . CASSGPGAALETYNEQFF TGTGCCAGCAGTGGGCCGGGGGCAGCCCTCGAAACATACAATGAGCAGTTCTTC
TRBJ1-5 TRBV7-8 . . CASTPGRHPQGGPQHF TGTGCCAGCACCCCGGGGAGGCACCCCCAGGGTGGGCCCCAGCATTTT
TRBJ1-2 TRBV15 . . CATSRVQGMNGYTF TGTGCCACCAGCAGAGTTCAGGGAATGAATGGCTACACCTTC
TRBJ2-6 TRBV7-8 TRBD1 once CASSFAGTAFSGANVLTF TGTGCCAGCAGCTTCGCCGGGACAGCTTTTTCTGGGGCCAACGTCCTGACTTTC
TRBJ2-5 TRBV2 . . CASSEAGNPGWDAQYF TGTGCCAGCAGTGAAGCGGGGAATCCAGGGTGGGACGCCCAGTACTTC
TRBJ1-1 TRBV27 TRBD1 . CASSGSGTVAFF TGTGCCAGCTCCGGGAGCGGGACAGTAGCTTTCTTT
TRBJ2-7 TRBV2 . once CASTRERGEQYF TGTGCCAGCACACGAGAGAGGGGCGAGCAGTACTTC
TRBJ1-1 TRBV4-2 . once CASSQVGSGGRNTEAFF TGTGCCAGCAGCCAAGTCGGGTCGGGGGGCAGAAACACTGAAGCTTTCTTT
TRBJ2-7 TRBV7-8 . . CASSLVFGGGIEQYF TGTGCCAGCAGCTTAGTTTTTGGGGGGGGCATCGAGCAGTACTTC
TRBJ1-1 TRBV10-3 TRBD1 once CASISDRVNTEAFF TGTGCCAGCATTTCGGACAGGGTGAACACTGAAGCTTTCTTT
TRBJ2-5 TRBV11-2 TRBD2 . CASSLMSGGQETQYF TGTGCCAGCAGCTTAATGAGCGGGGGACAAGAGACCCAGTACTTC
TRBJ2-3 TRBV11-3 . . CASSLGLEGRTDTQYF TGTGCCAGCAGTCTGGGGCTAGAAGGTCGCACAGATACGCAGTATTTT
TRBJ1-4 TRBV10-1 . . CASSSRGKYEKLFF TGCGCCAGCAGTTCCAGGGGTAAATATGAAAAACTGTTTTTT
TRBJ2-1 TRBV29-1 . once CSVWSRNEQFF TGCAGCGTTTGGTCTCGAAATGAGCAGTTCTTC
TRBJ2-2 TRBV19 . . CASSIGSALNTGELFF TGTGCCAGTAGTATCGGCAGCGCACTTAACACCGGGGAGCTGTTTTTT
TRBJ2-1 TRBV29-1 TRBD1 . CSARVQGASYNEQFF TGCAGCGCTAGAGTACAGGGGGCGTCCTACAATGAGCAGTTCTTC
TRBJ2-1 TRBV19 TRBD1 . CASSRQGQGYNEQFF TGTGCCAGTAGTAGACAGGGTCAGGGATACAATGAGCAGTTCTTC
TRBJ1-6 TRBV15 . . CATTSSSYNSPLHF TGTGCCACCACTAGCAGCTCCTATAATTCACCCCTCCACTTT
TRBJ1-2 TRBV7-9 . . CASSLDSSIYGYTF TGTGCCAGCAGCTTGGACAGTTCGATCTATGGCTACACCTTC
TRBJ1-3 TRBV7-2 . . CASSDGRYSGNTIYF TGTGCCAGCAGCGATGGACGGTACTCTGGAAACACCATATATTTT
TRBJ2-1 TRBV6-1 . . CASTSWGLNNEQFF TGTGCCAGCACCTCTTGGGGGCTGAACAATGAGCAGTTCTTC
TRBJ1-6 TRBV5-1 . . CASSSGAQPNGSPLHF TGCGCCAGCAGCTCAGGGGCGCAGCCGAATGGGTCACCCCTCCACTTT
TRBJ1-3 TRBV7-8 TRBD1 . CASSRTGEDIGNTIYF TGTGCCAGCAGCAGAACAGGGGAGGATATTGGAAACACCATATATTTT
TRBJ2-7 TRBV15 . . CATSSGQSPLYEQYF TGTGCCACCAGCAGTGGGCAGTCCCCCCTCTACGAGCAGTACTTC
TRBJ2-3 TRBV7-3 . . CASGWGRVTDTQYF TGTGCCAGCGGCTGGGGCAGGGTAACAGATACGCAGTATTTT
TRBJ2-5 TRBV18 . . CASSPVGNSRETQYF TGTGCCAGCTCACCAGTGGGGAATTCGCGAGAGACCCAGTACTTC
TRBJ2-7 TRBV5-6 . . CASSSYTSSYEQYF TGTGCCAGCAGCTCTTATACGAGCTCCTACGAGCAGTACTTC
TRBJ1-3 TRBV2 TRBD1 . CASSAGQGSGNTIYF TGTGCCAGCAGCGCTGGACAGGGCTCTGGAAACACCATATATTTT
TRBJ2-1 TRBV11-3 . once CASSYLPASYNEQFF TGTGCCAGCAGCTACTTACCGGCCTCCTACAATGAGCAGTTCTTC
TRBJ1-6 TRBV28 TRBD1 . CASSKDRNSPLHF TGTGCCAGCAGTAAGGACAGGAATTCACCCCTCCACTTT
TRBJ2-4 TRBV9 TRBD1 . CASSPRGHRGRDKNIQYF TGTGCCAGCAGCCCCAGAGGTCACAGGGGGCGCGACAAAAACATTCAGTACTTC
TRBJ2-6 TRBV5-1 . . CASSLDGPGANVLTF TGCGCCAGCAGCCTGGACGGTCCTGGGGCCAACGTCCTGACTTTC
TRBJ1-1 TRBV7-6 . . CASSARVGQPNTEAFF TGTGCCAGCAGCGCACGGGTGGGGCAGCCGAACACTGAAGCTTTCTTT
TRBJ1-6 TRBV6-5 TRBD1 . CASTLRDRGTSPLHF TGTGCCAGCACCTTACGGGACAGGGGGACGTCACCCCTCCACTTT
TRBJ2-3 TRBV10-3 TRBD2 . CAISDLAGEGTDTQYF TGTGCCATCAGTGATTTAGCGGGGGAGGGCACAGATACGCAGTATTTT
TRBJ1-2 TRBV4-2 . . CASSQEGTYGYTF TGTGCCAGCAGCCAAGAAGGGACATATGGCTACACCTTC
TRBJ2-2 TRBV19 TRBD2 . CASSSPLAGGPTGELFF TGTGCCAGTAGTTCCCCCCTAGCGGGGGGGCCCACCGGGGAGCTGTTTTTT
TRBJ1-2 TRBV7-3 TRBD1 . CASSGGTGEGYTF TGTGCCAGCAGCGGAGGCACAGGGGAAGGCTACACCTTC
TRBJ2-6 TRBV30 . . CAWSVRGEPGANVLTF TGTGCCTGGAGTGTAAGAGGCGAACCCGGGGCCAACGTCCTGACTTTC
TRBJ1-4 TRBV19 . . CASSAGLATNEKLFF TGTGCCAGTAGTGCCGGGCTTGCAACTAATGAAAAACTGTTTTTT
TRBJ1-2 TRBV6-5 TRBD1 . CASQPGGGGYTF TGTGCCAGCCAACCAGGGGGAGGTGGCTACACCTTC
TRBJ2-4 TRBV7-2 TRBD2 few CASSLSALAGGANIQYF TGTGCCAGCAGCTTAAGCGCATTAGCGGGGGGGGCAAACATTCAGTACTTC
TRBJ1-3 TRBV27 . . CASSLGRAPENTIYF TGTGCCAGCAGTTTAGGACGGGCTCCAGAGAACACCATATATTTT